These 31 T cell receptor beta chains were sequenced from one sample in a study of shared clonotypes between healthy human individuals (dated by TCRdb to the early 2020s). Libraries were made using the immunoSEQ multiplex PCR assay. The table comes from immuneACCESS by way of TCRdb, which keeps in-frame sequences with V and J called. Part of the clones is missing from these tables; in studies checked, under half for an unresolved V gene and the rest for unknown reasons. Present in this sample are about 2.4 million clones, 93% of which were seen just once. 0.36% of the sample lies in the top ten. Sequenced material: naive CD4+ T cells from PBMCs. Taken with the paper, the label for cell subset or site translates to: CD45RA+ positively selected. Receptor source: a man aged 18 to 30 in good health. Some clones in this sample may be carry-over from other donors' samples.

The rearrangement joins TRBV5-6 to TRBJ1-1; 7 bases fit TRBD1. V shed 3 bases, J shed 3 bases, and the junction held 8 bases outside the gene matches. Germline values: CDR1 SGHDT, CDR2 YYEEEE. This CDR3 has 15 residues. CDR3 in DNA: TGTGCCAGCAGCTCCCCCGACAGGGCTTACACTGAAGCTTTCTTT. Translating it yields CASSSPDRAYTEAFF.

In this sample, this clone turned up a few times. The V and J genes are TRBV7-9 and TRBJ1-4, with D perhaps TRBD1 (6 bases). V was trimmed by 6 bases and J by 14 bases, leaving 16 bases between them. Germline CDR1 reads SEHNR; CDR2 reads FQNEAQ (reference sequence). CDR3 length equals 12 residues. DNA for the CDR3: TGTGCCAGCAGTCCAGGGGCGGGAACGCTGTTTTTT. It encodes CASSPGAGTLFF.

The chain is built from TRBV5-1 and TRBJ2-5; TRBD2 matches at 11 bases. The trim removed 7 bases at V and 2 bases at J, leaving 4 bases unmatched. The CDR3 is made up of 14 amino acids. CDR1 is SGHRS and CDR2 is YFSETQ in the germline V gene. The CDR3 sequence: CASSTSGTQETQYF. In DNA form, the CDR3 reads TGCGCCAGCTCGACTAGCGGGACACAAGAGACCCAGTACTTC.

CDR3 sequence: CASLPGTDFYEQYF. CDR3 bases: TGTGCCAGCCTCCCCGGGACAGATTTCTACGAGCAGTACTTC. The chain combines TRBV5-8 with TRBJ2-7, with 7 bases lining up with TRBD1. V gave up 7 bases and J gave up 3 bases; unmatched junction bases: 10. The CDR3 loop spans 14 amino acids. Germline V CDR1 and CDR2: SGHTS, YDEGEE.

The chain joins TRBV6-1 to TRBJ2-5; TRBD2 agrees at 8 bases. CDR1 and CDR2 from the germline V gene are MNHNS and SASEGT. This CDR3 has 14 residues. After removal of 4 bases from V and 4 bases from J, the junction contained 5 bases not matched to a gene. This CDR3 reads CASSAYAGGETQYF. In nucleotides, the CDR3 is TGTGCCAGCAGTGCTTACGCGGGGGGAGAGACCCAGTACTTC.

V usage is TRBV5-1 and J usage is TRBJ2-1; D call uncertain. Germline CDR1 and CDR2: SGHRS and YFSETQ. The CDR3 is made up of 14 amino acids. The V end was cut by 2 bases, the J end by 1 base, with 7 bases between. CDR3 protein: CASSFRNSYNEQFF. The CDR3 DNA is TGCGCCAGCAGCTTCCGGAATTCCTACAATGAGCAGTTCTTC.

The chain couples TRBV6-6 to TRBJ2-2; no reliable D call. The V end was cut by 5 bases, the J end by 1 base, with 8 bases between. Germline V lookup: CDR1 MNHNY, CDR2 SVGAGI (reference sequence). This CDR3 is built from 14 residues. The CDR3 spells CASSLDGNTGELFF. In nucleotides, the CDR3 is TGTGCCAGCAGTCTTGACGGGAACACCGGGGAGCTGTTTTTT.

The J gene is TRBJ1-2, the V gene TRBV5-1; tentatively, D is TRBD1 (6 bases). The CDR3 consists of 15 residues. The V end lost 0 bases, the J end lost 3 bases, and 12 bases lay between the germline ends. Germline lookup yields CDR1 SGHRS and CDR2 YFSETQ. CDR3 DNA: TGCGCCAGCAGCTTGGCTCCAGGGGTAGACTATGGCTACACCTTC. Translating gives CASSLAPGVDYGYTF.

The CDR3 DNA sequence: TGTGCCAGCAGCTGGGGGACGCAAGAGACCCAGTACTTC. It encodes CASSWGTQETQYF. The genes are TRBV11-2 and TRBJ2-5; tentatively, D is TRBD1 or TRBD2 (5 bases each). The V end lost 4 bases, the J end lost 2 bases, and 8 bases lay between the germline ends. The germline V gene encodes CDR1 SGHAT and CDR2 FQNNGV. This CDR3 is built from 13 residues.

The genes are TRBV28 and TRBJ2-5; 9 bases fit TRBD1. The trim removed 7 bases at V and 2 bases at J, leaving 5 bases unmatched. Germline lookup yields CDR1 MDHEN and CDR2 SYDVKM. The CDR3 runs to 14 residues. Here the CDR3 reads CASTHRGLQETQYF. Written as DNA, the CDR3 is TGTGCCAGCACCCACAGGGGGCTACAAGAGACCCAGTACTTC.

In the case of this clone: The same CDR3 arises from other DNA sequences in this sample as well. V is TRBV7-3 and J is TRBJ2-5; 8 bases are a match to TRBD2. From germline, CDR1 is SGHTA and CDR2 FQGTGA. CDR3 length equals 16 residues. Trimming at V came to 5 bases and at J to 3 bases, leaving 11 bases not matched to a gene. In nucleotides, the CDR3 is TGTGCCAGCAGCCCCTCCCGTACTAGCGGTAAAGAGACCCAGTACTTC. Translated, it gives CASSPSRTSGKETQYF.

The V gene is TRBV28, the J gene TRBJ1-6; a possible D gene is TRBD1 (6 bases). The V end was cut by 5 bases, the J end by 7 bases, with 12 bases between. The length of the CDR3 is 14 residues. Germline lookup yields CDR1 MDHEN and CDR2 SYDVKM. Here the CDR3 reads CASSTTGTNSPLHF. Here the CDR3 DNA reads TGTGCCAGCAGTACTACAGGGACCAATTCACCCCTCCACTTT.

This sequence joins TRBV5-1 and TRBJ2-7; tentatively, D is TRBD1 (6 bases). The germline gives CDR1 SGHRS, CDR2 YFSETQ. Trimming removed 4 bases from V and 4 bases from J, with 18 bases in between. This CDR3 contains 15 residues. CDR3 protein: CASSPGQRGAYEQYF. Written as DNA, the CDR3 is TGCGCCAGCAGCCCAGGACAGAGAGGCGCTTACGAGCAGTACTTC.

In the case of this clone: The junction departs from the called germline gene at one end, perhaps through a read error. Other nucleotide sequences from this sample produce the same CDR3. V and J are TRBV7-9 and TRBJ1-5; tentatively, D is TRBD1 (6 bases). The germline V gene has CDR1 SEHNR and CDR2 FQNEAQ (reference sequence). The CDR3 is 12 residues long. The CDR3 DNA is TGTGCCAGCAGTTTAGGGGGGCAGCCCCAGCATTTT. It codes for CASSLGGQPQHF.

The chain recombines TRBV25-1 with TRBJ2-3; 7 nucleotides align to TRBD2. The V segment lost 1 base and the J segment 4 bases; nucleotides outside the gene matches: 11. Germline V gene lookup returns CDR1 MGHDK and CDR2 SYGVNS. This CDR3 is built from 17 residues. CDR3 DNA sequence: TGTGCCAGCAGTGAATTAGGGAGGGGCGAACCCCCAGATACGCAGTATTTT. Translated, it gives CASSELGRGEPPDTQYF.

In its sample, this clone was seen once. The rearrangement uses TRBV6-1 and TRBJ1-2, with D possibly TRBD1 on 6 matching bases. The CDR3 covers 14 residues. Germline loops: CDR1 MNHNS, CDR2 SASEGT. V was pared by 4 bases and J by 7 bases, with 16 bases between. DNA of the CDR3: TGTGCCAGCAGTGCGAACAGGGATTTGACTGGCTACACCTTC. Translated: CASSANRDLTGYTF.

This chain links TRBV4-3 with TRBJ2-1; TRBD2 might be the D (6 bases). V lost 4 bases and J lost 6, with 16 bases in between. Looked up from germline, CDR1 is LGHNA and CDR2 is YSLEER. This CDR3 is built from 15 residues. The CDR3 is CASSPAGLPSNEQFF. The CDR3 nucleotides are TGCGCCAGCAGCCCCGCGGGACTCCCCAGCAATGAGCAGTTCTTC.

This chain uses TRBV10-3 with TRBJ1-5; tentatively, D is TRBD1 (5 bases). CDR3 length: 14 residues. The V and J ends lost 3 bases and 6 bases respectively, with 12 bases between them. CDR1 and CDR2 (germline): ENHRY, SYGVKD. The CDR3 sequence: CAISDGREGQPQHF. The CDR3 coding sequence is TGTGCCATCAGTGATGGCAGGGAGGGTCAGCCCCAGCATTTT.

J is TRBJ2-7 and V is TRBV5-1; a possible D gene is TRBD2 (6 bases). The CDR3 covers 15 residues. Germline CDR1 SGHRS, CDR2 YFSETQ. Trimming took 5 bases from V and 5 from J, leaving 20 bases between them. Written as DNA, the CDR3 is TGCGCCAGCAGTGCGCCATCGACGGGAGTAAACGAGCAGTACTTC. Translated: CASSAPSTGVNEQYF.

The gene calls are TRBV30 and TRBJ2-7; 9 bases line up with TRBD2. CDR3 length: 17 amino acids. Germline CDR1 reads GTSNPN; CDR2 reads SVGIG (reference sequence). V was clipped by 4 bases and J by 6 bases; unmatched bases: 19. The CDR3 here is CAWTHPLVVAGVSEQYF. CDR3 nucleotide sequence: TGTGCCTGGACGCATCCCCTTGTCGTAGCGGGAGTTTCCGAGCAGTACTTC.

This chain uses TRBV6-6 with TRBJ1-2; a possible D gene is TRBD1 (6 bases). CDR3 length: 15 residues. Germline V gene lookup returns CDR1 MNHNY and CDR2 SVGAGI (reference sequence). V was cut by 5 bases and J by 5 bases, with 18 bases left in between. This CDR3 is CASSHDDRPLYGYTF. The CDR3 coding sequence is TGTGCCAGCAGTCACGACGACAGGCCGTTATATGGCTACACCTTC.

The chain carries TRBV5-1 and TRBJ2-3, with 7 positions matching TRBD2. The ends lost 2 bases at V and 6 bases at J; junction bases unmatched: 12. The CDR3 totals 16 residues. Looked up from germline, CDR1 is SGHRS and CDR2 is YFSETQ. The CDR3 bases are TGCGCCAGCAGCTTTCTGGCGGGAGCGTCCTCCGATACGCAGTATTTT. Translation gives CASSFLAGASSDTQYF.

V usage is TRBV25-1 and J usage is TRBJ2-7, with 9 bases that match TRBD1. CDR3 size: 14 residues. J lost 4 bases, V lost 4 bases, and 5 bases had no gene match. In germline, CDR1 is MGHDK, CDR2 SYGVNS. CDR3 coding DNA: TGTGCCAGCAGTGCGGGGACAGGGAGGTACGAGCAGTACTTC. Translating it yields CASSAGTGRYEQYF.

As regards this clone: This sample also contains other DNA sequences that code for the same CDR3. The chain has TRBV19 and TRBJ1-5; D is unclear. Trimming took off 4 bases at V and 1 base at J, with 5 bases between the two ends. This CDR3 comprises 13 residues. Germline V gene lookup returns CDR1 LNHDA and CDR2 SQIVND (reference sequence). Here the CDR3 DNA reads TGTGCCAGTAGTAGGGGAAGCAATCAGCCCCAGCATTTT. Protein sequence: CASSRGSNQPQHF. Full variable domain (remainder filled in from reference TRBV19 and TRBJ1-5): DGGITQSPKYLFRKEGQNVTLSCEQNLNHDAMYWYRQDPGQGLRLIYYSQIVNDFQKGDIAEGYSVSREKKESFPLTVTSAQKNPTAFYLCASSRGSNQPQHFGDGTRLSIL.

With respect to this clone: This sample includes further DNA sequences coding for the same CDR3. The chain recombines TRBV6-5 with TRBJ1-2; D is perhaps TRBD1 (5 bases). CDR3 length: 13 residues. Trimming pared 0 bases from V and 7 bases from J, leaving 9 bases between. Germline assignment: CDR1 MNHEY and CDR2 SVGAGI. For the CDR3, the DNA is TGTGCCAGCAGTTACTCGAGGCAGGGTGGCTACACCTTC. It encodes CASSYSRQGGYTF.

The chain has TRBV11-2 and TRBJ2-7; no clear D. Germline values: CDR1 SGHAT, CDR2 FQNNGV. The CDR3 extends over 13 amino acids. V was clipped by 3 bases and J by 6 bases, with 12 bases between them. The CDR3 coding sequence is TGTGCCAGCAGCTTGGCCGAGGTGAGCGAGCAGTACTTC. This translates into CASSLAEVSEQYF. The complete variable domain, with remaining parts taken from reference TRBV11-2 and TRBJ2-7, reads EAGVAQSPRYKIIEKRQSVAFWCNPISGHATLYWYQQILGQGPKLLIQFQNNGVVDDSQLPKDRFSAERLKGVDSTLKIQPAKLEDSAVYLCASSLAEVSEQYFGPGTRLTVT.

This rearrangement joins TRBV7-9 to TRBJ2-6; D gene unclear. The V end lost 4 bases, the J end lost 0 bases, and 10 bases lay between the germline ends. The germline gives CDR1 SEHNR, CDR2 FQNEAQ (reference sequence). The CDR3 is 16 amino acids. DNA for the CDR3: TGTGCCAGCAGCTCCGGAGCCCACTCTGGGGCCAACGTCCTGACTTTC. It codes for CASSSGAHSGANVLTF.

The chain has TRBV6-5 and TRBJ2-1; the D gene is possibly TRBD2 (6 bases). Germline CDR1 and CDR2: MNHEY and SVGAGI. V was pared by 2 bases and J by 0 bases, with 8 bases between. The CDR3 sequence is 15 residues long. The CDR3, as DNA: TGTGCCAGCAGTTACGCCGGGAGCTCCTACAATGAGCAGTTCTTC. It specifies CASSYAGSSYNEQFF.

In DNA, the CDR3 is TGTGCCAGCAGTTACCGAGGGCGGGAGGGCCACGAGTTCTTC. It is translated as CASSYRGREGHEFF. V and J are TRBV6-5 and TRBJ2-1; TRBD2 aligns across 9 bases. The V segment lost 2 bases and the J segment 14 bases; nucleotides outside the gene matches: 10. Germline loops: CDR1 MNHEY, CDR2 SVGAGI. The CDR3 extends over 14 amino acids.

V gene TRBV2 combines with J gene TRBJ2-1; D gene unclear. Germline V gene sequence: CDR1 SNHLY, CDR2 FYNNEI. The V end was cut by 5 bases, the J end by 7 bases, with 15 bases between. The CDR3 is 14 residues long. CDR3 DNA sequence: TGTGCCAGCAGTAGTAGGCGGTTAGGTAATGAGCAGTTCTTC. Translated, it gives CASSSRRLGNEQFF.

V gene TRBV5-1 combines with J gene TRBJ2-1; 9 bases are a match to TRBD1. This CDR3 region has 18 residues. Trimming cost V 3 bases and J 2 bases; bases outside gene matches: 12. Germline values: CDR1 SGHRS, CDR2 YFSETQ. CDR3 amino acids: CASSWDPTGGTTYNEQFF. The CDR3 DNA sequence: TGCGCCAGCAGCTGGGACCCGACAGGGGGTACTACCTACAATGAGCAGTTCTTC.